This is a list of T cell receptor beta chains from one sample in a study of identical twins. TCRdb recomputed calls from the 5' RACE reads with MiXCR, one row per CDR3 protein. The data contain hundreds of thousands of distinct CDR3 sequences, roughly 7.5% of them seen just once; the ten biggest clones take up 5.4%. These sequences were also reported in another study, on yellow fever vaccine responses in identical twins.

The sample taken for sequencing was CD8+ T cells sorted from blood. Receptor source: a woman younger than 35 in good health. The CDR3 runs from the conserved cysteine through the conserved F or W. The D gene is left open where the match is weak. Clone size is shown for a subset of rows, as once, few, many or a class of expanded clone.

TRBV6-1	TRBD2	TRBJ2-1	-	TGTGCCAGCTCAATCGGGACTAGCATAAATGAGCAGTTCTTC	CASSIGTSINEQFF
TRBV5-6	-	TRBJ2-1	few	TGTGCCAGCAGCCTGACTTGGGTCTCCTACAATGAGCAGTTCTTC	CASSLTWVSYNEQFF
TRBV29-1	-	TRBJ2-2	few	TGCAGCGTTGAAGTGGGCCATCAGACAGCCAACACCGGGGAGCTGTTTTTT	CSVEVGHQTANTGELFF
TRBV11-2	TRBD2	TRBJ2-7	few	TGTGCCAGCAGGCTAGCGGGAGCCCCCGAGCAGTACTTC	CASRLAGAPEQYF
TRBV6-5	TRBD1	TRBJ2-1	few	TGTGCCAGCAGTTACGGCCCGGGACAGTACAATGAGCAGTTCTTC	CASSYGPGQYNEQFF
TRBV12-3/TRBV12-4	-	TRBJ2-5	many	TGTGCCAGCACTCTATCGGCGACCCAAGAGACCCAGTACTTC	CASTLSATQETQYF
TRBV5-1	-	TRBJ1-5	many	TGCGCCAGCAGCTTGAGGGGCTCTCAGCCCCAGCATTTT	CASSLRGSQPQHF
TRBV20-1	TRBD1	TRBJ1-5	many	TGCAGTGCTAGAGGGGACAGGGAAATTAGCAATCAGCCCCAGCATTTT	CSARGDREISNQPQHF
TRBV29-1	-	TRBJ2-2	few	TGCAGCGTTGTGTGGGGATCCGGGGAGCTGTTTTTT	CSVVWGSGELFF
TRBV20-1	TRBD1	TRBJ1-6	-	TGCAGTGCTAGAGCCAGGGGGCTCTATAATTCACCCCTCCACTTT	CSARARGLYNSPLHF
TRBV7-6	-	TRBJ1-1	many	TGTGCCAGCAGCCCAGACGGGTCGACTGAAGCTTTCTTT	CASSPDGSTEAFF
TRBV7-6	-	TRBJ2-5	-	TGTGCCAGCAGCTTAGCGGGCAGGAAGGTGGGAGAGACCCAGTACTTC	CASSLAGRKVGETQYF
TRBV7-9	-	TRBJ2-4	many	TGTGCCAGCAGCTTAACGAGCCTAGCCAAAAACATTCAGTACTTC	CASSLTSLAKNIQYF
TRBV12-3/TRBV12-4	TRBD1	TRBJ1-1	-	TGTGCCAGCAGCCCCGGGACAGGGGGTGGTTTCTTT	CASSPGTGGGFF
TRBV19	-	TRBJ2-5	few	TGTGCCAGTAGTTCCTCAGGGTCGCGGGATGAAGAGACCCAGTACTTC	CASSSSGSRDEETQYF
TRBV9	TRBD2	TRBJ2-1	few	TGTGCCAGCAGCCCCTCGGACAGGGCACTAGCGGGGCAGTCCTACAATGAGCAGTTCTTC	CASSPSDRALAGQSYNEQFF
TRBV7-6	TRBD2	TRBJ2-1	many	TGTGCCAGCAGCTTAGCGGGGACTAGCGGGAATGAGCAGTTCTTC	CASSLAGTSGNEQFF
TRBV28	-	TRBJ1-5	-	TGTGCCAGCAGTATTGGGCGGACAAGAGGCAATCAGCCCCAGCATTTT	CASSIGRTRGNQPQHF
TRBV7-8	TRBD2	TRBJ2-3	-	TGTGCCAGCAGCCCCCGGACTAGCGGGAGTAAAGATACGCAGTATTTT	CASSPRTSGSKDTQYF
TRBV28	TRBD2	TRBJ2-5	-	TGTGCCAGCAGTCCGGGACTAGCGGGAAAACGGGAGACCCAGTACTTC	CASSPGLAGKRETQYF